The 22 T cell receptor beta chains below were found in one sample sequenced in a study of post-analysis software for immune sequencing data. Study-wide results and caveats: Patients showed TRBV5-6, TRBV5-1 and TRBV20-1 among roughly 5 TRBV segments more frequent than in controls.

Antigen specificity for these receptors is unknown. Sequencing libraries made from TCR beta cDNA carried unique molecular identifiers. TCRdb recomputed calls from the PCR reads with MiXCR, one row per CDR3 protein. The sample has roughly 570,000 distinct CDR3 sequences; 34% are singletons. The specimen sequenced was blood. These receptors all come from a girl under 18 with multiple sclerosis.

The CDR3 loop is CSARTSGAEQFF. The CDR3 DNA sequence: TGCAGTGCTAGGACTAGCGGAGCTGAGCAGTTCTTC. The genes are TRBV20-1 and TRBJ2-1; 9 bases are shared with TRBD2. Per germline, CDR1 DFQATT and CDR2 SNEGSKA (reference sequence). The CDR3 spans 12 residues. V was clipped by 3 bases and J by 9 bases; unmatched bases: 3.

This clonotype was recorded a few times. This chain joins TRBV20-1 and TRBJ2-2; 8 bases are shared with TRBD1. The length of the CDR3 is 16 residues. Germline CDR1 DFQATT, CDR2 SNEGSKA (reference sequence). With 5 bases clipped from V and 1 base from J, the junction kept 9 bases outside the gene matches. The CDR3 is CSAPPRTGQNTGELFF. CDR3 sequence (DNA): TGCAGTGCTCCACCCCGGACAGGGCAGAACACCGGGGAGCTGTTTTTT.

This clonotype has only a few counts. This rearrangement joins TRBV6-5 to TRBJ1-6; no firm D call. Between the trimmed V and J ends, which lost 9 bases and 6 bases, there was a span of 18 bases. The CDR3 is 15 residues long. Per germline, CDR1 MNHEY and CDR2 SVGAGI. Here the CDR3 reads CASQLFVDFNSPLHF. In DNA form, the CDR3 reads TGTGCCAGTCAATTGTTCGTCGATTTTAATTCACCCCTCCACTTT.

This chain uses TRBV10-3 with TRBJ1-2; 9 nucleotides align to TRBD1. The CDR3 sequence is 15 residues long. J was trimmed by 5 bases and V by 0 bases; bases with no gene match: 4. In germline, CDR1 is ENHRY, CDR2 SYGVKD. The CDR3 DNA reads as TGTGCCATCAGTGAGTCAGAACAGGGGGCGTATGGCTACACCTTC. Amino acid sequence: CAISESEQGAYGYTF.

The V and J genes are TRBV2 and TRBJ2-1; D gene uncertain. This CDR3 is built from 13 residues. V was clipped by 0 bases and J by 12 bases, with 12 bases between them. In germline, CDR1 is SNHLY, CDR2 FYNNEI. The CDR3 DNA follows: TGTGCCAGCAGTGAAGCGCGCCAGGCCAGGCAGTTCTTC. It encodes CASSEARQARQFF. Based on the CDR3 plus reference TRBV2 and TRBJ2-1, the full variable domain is EPEVTQTPSHQVTQMGQEVILRCVPISNHLYFYWYRQILGQKVEFLVSFYNNEISEKSEIFDDQFSVERPDGSNFTLKIRSTKLEDSAMYFCASSEARQARQFFGPGTRLTVL.

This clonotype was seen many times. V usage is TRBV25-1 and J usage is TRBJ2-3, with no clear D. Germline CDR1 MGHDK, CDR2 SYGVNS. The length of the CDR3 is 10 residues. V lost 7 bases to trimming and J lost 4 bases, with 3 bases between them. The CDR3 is CASKADTQYF. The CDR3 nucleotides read TGTGCCAGCAAAGCAGATACGCAGTATTTT.

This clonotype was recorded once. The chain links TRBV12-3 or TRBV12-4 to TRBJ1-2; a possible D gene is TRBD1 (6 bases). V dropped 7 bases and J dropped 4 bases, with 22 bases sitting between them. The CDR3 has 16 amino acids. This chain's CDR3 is CASTTNGGPGSYGYTF. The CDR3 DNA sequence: TGTGCCAGCACAACCAATGGGGGCCCAGGGAGCTATGGCTACACCTTC.

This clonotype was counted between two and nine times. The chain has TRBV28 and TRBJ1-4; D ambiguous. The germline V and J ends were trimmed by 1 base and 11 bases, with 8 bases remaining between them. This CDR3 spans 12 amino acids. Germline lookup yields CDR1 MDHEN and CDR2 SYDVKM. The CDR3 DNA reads TGTGCCAGCAGTTTATCCGGGAGCAAACTGTTTTTT. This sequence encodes CASSLSGSKLFF.

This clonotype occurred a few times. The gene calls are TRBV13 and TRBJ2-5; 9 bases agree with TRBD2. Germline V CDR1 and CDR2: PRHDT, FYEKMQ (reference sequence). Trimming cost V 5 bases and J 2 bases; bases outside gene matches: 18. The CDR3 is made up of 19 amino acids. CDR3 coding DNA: TGTGCCAGCAGCCTTCGCATTCGGGAGCGGGGGGATCCTCAAGAGACCCAGTACTTC. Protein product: CASSLRIRERGDPQETQYF.

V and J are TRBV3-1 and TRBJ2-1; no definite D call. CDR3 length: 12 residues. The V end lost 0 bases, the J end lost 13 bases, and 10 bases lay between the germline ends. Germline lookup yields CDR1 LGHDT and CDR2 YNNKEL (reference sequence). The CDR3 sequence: CASSQDVETQFF. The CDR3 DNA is TGTGCCAGCAGCCAAGACGTTGAGACCCAGTTCTTC.

The CDR3 DNA reads as TGTGCCAGCAGCGCACTCTTTAGCGGGAGCGATCCCGGGGAGCTGTTTTTT. Translating gives CASSALFSGSDPGELFF. The chain has TRBV6-6 and TRBJ2-2, with 9 bases that match TRBD2. Trimming removed 6 bases from V and 6 bases from J; junction bases left unmatched: 14. Germline CDR1 MNHNY, CDR2 SVGAGI (reference sequence). The CDR3 is made up of 17 amino acids.

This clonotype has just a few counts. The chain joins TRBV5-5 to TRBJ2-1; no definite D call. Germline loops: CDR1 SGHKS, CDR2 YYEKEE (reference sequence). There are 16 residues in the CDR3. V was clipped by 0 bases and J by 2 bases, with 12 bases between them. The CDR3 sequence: CASSLGPREPYNEQFF. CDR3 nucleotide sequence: TGTGCCAGCAGCTTGGGACCCCGAGAACCCTACAATGAGCAGTTCTTC.

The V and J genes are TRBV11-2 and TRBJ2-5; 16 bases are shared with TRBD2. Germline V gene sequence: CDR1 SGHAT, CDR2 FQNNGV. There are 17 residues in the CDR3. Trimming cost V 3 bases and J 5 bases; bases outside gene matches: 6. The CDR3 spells CASSFGTSGGARETQYF. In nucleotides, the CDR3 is TGTGCCAGCAGCTTCGGGACTAGCGGGGGGGCGCGGGAGACCCAGTACTTC.

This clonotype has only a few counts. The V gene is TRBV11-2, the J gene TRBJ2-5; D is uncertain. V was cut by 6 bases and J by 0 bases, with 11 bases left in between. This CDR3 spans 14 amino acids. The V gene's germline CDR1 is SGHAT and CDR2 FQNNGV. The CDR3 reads CASRDSGYQETQYF. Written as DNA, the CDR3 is TGTGCCAGCAGGGATAGTGGCTACCAAGAGACCCAGTACTTC.

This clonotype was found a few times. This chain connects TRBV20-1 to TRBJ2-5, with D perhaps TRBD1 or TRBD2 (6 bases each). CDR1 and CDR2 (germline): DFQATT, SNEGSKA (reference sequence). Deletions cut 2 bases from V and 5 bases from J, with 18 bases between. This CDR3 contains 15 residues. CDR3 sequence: CSARPGRGGQETQYF. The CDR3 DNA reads TGCAGTGCTAGACCAGGCCGTGGGGGGCAGGAGACCCAGTACTTC.

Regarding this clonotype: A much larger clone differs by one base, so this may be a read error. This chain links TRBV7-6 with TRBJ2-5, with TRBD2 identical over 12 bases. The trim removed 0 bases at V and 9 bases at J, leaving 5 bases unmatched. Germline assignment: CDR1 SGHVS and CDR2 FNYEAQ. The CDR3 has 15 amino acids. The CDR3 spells CASSLALAGGEAQYF. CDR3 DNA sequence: TGTGCCAGCAGCTTAGCCCTAGCGGGGGGGGAGGCCCAGTACTTC.

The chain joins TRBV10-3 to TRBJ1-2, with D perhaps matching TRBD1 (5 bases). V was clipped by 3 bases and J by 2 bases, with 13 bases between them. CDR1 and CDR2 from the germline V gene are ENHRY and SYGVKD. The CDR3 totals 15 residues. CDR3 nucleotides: TGTGCCATCAGTGATTCAGGGTTAGACAACTATGGCTACACCTTC. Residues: CAISDSGLDNYGYTF.

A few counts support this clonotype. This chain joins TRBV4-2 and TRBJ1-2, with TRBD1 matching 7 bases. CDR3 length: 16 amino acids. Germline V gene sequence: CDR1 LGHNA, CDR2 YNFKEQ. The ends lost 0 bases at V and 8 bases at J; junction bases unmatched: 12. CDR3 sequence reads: CASSQEVPTGVGGYTF. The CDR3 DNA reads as TGTGCCAGCAGCCAAGAGGTCCCCACAGGGGTTGGCGGCTACACCTTC.

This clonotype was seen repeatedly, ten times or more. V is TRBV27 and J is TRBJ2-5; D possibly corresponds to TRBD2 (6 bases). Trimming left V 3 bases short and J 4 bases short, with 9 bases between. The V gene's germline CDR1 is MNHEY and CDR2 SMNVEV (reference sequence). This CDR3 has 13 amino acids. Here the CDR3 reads CASSFLGGETQYF. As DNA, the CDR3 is TGTGCCAGCAGTTTTCTGGGGGGAGAGACCCAGTACTTC.

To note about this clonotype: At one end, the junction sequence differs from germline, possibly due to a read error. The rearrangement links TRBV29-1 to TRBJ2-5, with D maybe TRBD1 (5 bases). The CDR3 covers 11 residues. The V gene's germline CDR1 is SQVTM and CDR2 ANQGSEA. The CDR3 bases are TGCAGCGGGACAAACCAAGGGACCCAGTACTTC. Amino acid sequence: CSGTNQGTQYF.

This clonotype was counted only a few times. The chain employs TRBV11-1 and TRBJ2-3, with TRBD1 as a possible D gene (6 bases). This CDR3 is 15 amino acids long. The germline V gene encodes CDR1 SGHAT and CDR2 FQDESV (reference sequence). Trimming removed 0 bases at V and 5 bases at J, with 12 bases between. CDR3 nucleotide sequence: TGTGCCAGCAGCTTAGCGCGTCCAGGGGTAGATACGCAGTATTTT. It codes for CASSLARPGVDTQYF.

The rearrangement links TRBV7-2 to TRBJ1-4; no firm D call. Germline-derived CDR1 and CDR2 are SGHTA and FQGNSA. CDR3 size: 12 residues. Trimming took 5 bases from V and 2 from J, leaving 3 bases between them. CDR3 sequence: CASSMTNEKLFF. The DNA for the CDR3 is TGTGCCAGCAGCATGACTAATGAAAAACTGTTTTTT.